Each of the 15 T cell receptor beta chains below was sequenced from the same sample in a study of shared clonotypes between healthy human individuals. Naive CD8 cells lacked CD45RO, underwent positive selection for CCR7 and left out terminally differentiated effector memory CD45RA+ cells. The repertoire was sequenced with immunoSEQ multiplex PCR; TCRdb's copy has only in-frame clones and lacks some. Of about 2,100,000 clones listed, about 93% are singletons. The specimen was naive CD8+ T cells from PBMCs. The receptors were gathered from a man younger than 30 in good health. Some clones in this sample may be carry-over from other donors' samples.

The CDR3 DNA follows: TGTGCCAGCAGCCCCCATCGGGTTTCCGCAGATACGCAGTATTTT. Its translation: CASSPHRVSADTQYF. The chain links TRBV14 to TRBJ2-3; D unclear. Trimming cost V 4 bases and J 4 bases, with 15 bases left between them. The CDR3 contains 15 residues. Germline V gene data show CDR1 as SGHDN and CDR2 as FVKESK.

J is TRBJ2-3 and V is TRBV5-1; a weak D match, TRBD1 (6 bases). CDR1 and CDR2 from the germline V gene are SGHRS and YFSETQ. Trimming cost V 2 bases and J 2 bases, with 21 bases left between them. The CDR3 is 18 amino acids. The CDR3 DNA follows: TGCGCCAGCAGCTTTAACTCCCGGGACATACCGTACACAGATACGCAGTATTTT. Amino acid sequence: CASSFNSRDIPYTDTQYF.

The V and J genes are TRBV4-1 and TRBJ1-2; a possible D gene is TRBD1 (6 bases). The CDR3 has 14 amino acids. V gave up 4 bases and J gave up 6 bases, with 15 bases separating them. Germline CDR1 reads MGHRA; CDR2 reads YSYEKL. The CDR3 sequence is CASSRSPGADGYTF. CDR3 nucleotides: TGCGCCAGCAGCCGGTCCCCAGGGGCGGATGGCTACACCTTC.

This chain links TRBV7-9 with TRBJ2-4, with D maybe TRBD1 (5 bases). The V gene lost 4 bases and the J gene lost 5 bases, with 9 bases spanning the gap. This CDR3 comprises 13 residues. Germline CDR1 and CDR2: SEHNR and FQNEAQ (reference sequence). This CDR3 is CASSYQGENIQYF. CDR3 coding DNA: TGTGCCAGCAGCTACCAGGGCGAAAACATTCAGTACTTC. Variable domain in full (rest from reference TRBV7-9 and TRBJ2-4): DTGVSQNPRHKITKRGQNVTFRCDPISEHNRLYWYRQTLGQGPEFLTYFQNEAQLEKSRLLSDRFSAERPKGSFSTLEIQRTEQGDSAMYLCASSYQGENIQYFGAGTRLSVL.

This sequence joins TRBV15 and TRBJ2-1; 8 bases align to TRBD2. The CDR3 runs 16 residues. The V and J ends lost 1 base and 6 bases, in that order; junction bases with no gene match: 8. Germline V gene data show CDR1 as LNHNV and CDR2 as YYDKDF (reference sequence). This CDR3 is CATSRVSAGVSNEQFF. CDR3 DNA: TGTGCCACCAGCAGAGTCTCAGCGGGAGTGAGCAATGAGCAGTTCTTC.

This sequence joins TRBV7-6 and TRBJ2-3, with 8 nucleotides matching TRBD2. The V gene end was trimmed by 5 bases and the J gene end by 4 bases; junction bases not matched to a gene: 17. This CDR3 is built from 18 residues. In germline, CDR1 is SGHVS, CDR2 FNYEAQ. The CDR3 region is CASSHTFSAGTSADTQYF. Here the CDR3 DNA reads TGTGCCAGCAGCCACACCTTCAGCGCCGGGACTAGTGCAGATACGCAGTATTTT.

The chain combines TRBV28 with TRBJ1-2, with TRBD1 identical over 9 bases. CDR3 length: 17 residues. The germline CDR1 and CDR2 sequences are MDHEN and SYDVKM. J gave up 0 bases and V 5 bases, and 10 bases lay outside the gene matches. This chain's CDR3 is CASSLSGTGFANYGYTF. The CDR3 region has the DNA TGTGCCAGCAGTCTGTCAGGGACAGGGTTTGCTAACTATGGCTACACCTTC.

As for this clone: Other nucleotide sequences from this sample produce the same CDR3. The chain couples TRBV9 to TRBJ2-1; unclear D gene. Trimming took 0 bases from V and 7 from J, leaving 5 bases between them. CDR3 length equals 12 residues. Germline-derived CDR1 and CDR2 are SGDLS and YYNGEE. CDR3 nucleotides: TGTGCCAGCAGCGTAGTATCAAATGAGCAGTTCTTC. Its protein is CASSVVSNEQFF. Filled out from reference TRBV9 and TRBJ2-1, the complete variable domain reads DSGVTQTPKHLITATGQRVTLRCSPRSGDLSVYWYQQSLDQGLQFLIQYYNGEERAKGNILERFSAQQFPDLHSELNLSSLELGDSALYFCASSVVSNEQFFGPGTRLTVL.

The rearrangement links TRBV15 to TRBJ1-4; 8 bases are shared with TRBD1. The ends lost 0 bases at V and 5 bases at J; junction bases unmatched: 5. Per germline, CDR1 LNHNV and CDR2 YYDKDF (reference sequence). The CDR3 has 16 amino acids. In nucleotides, the CDR3 is TGTGCCACCAGCAGAGATAGGGACAGGCCGAATGAAAAACTGTTTTTT. This codes for CATSRDRDRPNEKLFF.

The chain links TRBV7-6 to TRBJ1-4, with TRBD1 matching over 12 bases. Germline loops: CDR1 SGHVS, CDR2 FNYEAQ. This CDR3 is built from 16 residues. J gave up 6 bases and V 4 bases, and 6 bases lay outside the gene matches. The CDR3 loop is CASSSRDRGPDEKLFF. CDR3 nucleotides: TGTGCCAGCAGCTCCCGGGACAGGGGGCCGGATGAAAAACTGTTTTTT.

The chain links TRBV6-1 to TRBJ2-7, with D tentatively TRBD1 (5 bases). The CDR3 covers 16 residues. Deletions cut 4 bases from V and 7 bases from J, with 23 bases between. Germline CDR1 and CDR2: MNHNS and SASEGT. The CDR3 here is CASSALLIGAPTEQYF. CDR3 bases: TGTGCCAGCAGTGCCCTTCTGATTGGGGCCCCTACGGAGCAGTACTTC.

The table lists this clone with a count of one. This may arise from a read error, as a much more abundant clone is one base away. The V and J genes are TRBV5-4 and TRBJ2-2; D uncertain. This CDR3 has 11 residues. Germline lookup yields CDR1 SGHNT and CDR2 YYREEE (reference sequence). The V end lost 4 bases, the J end lost 5 bases, and 3 bases lay between the germline ends. In nucleotides, the CDR3 is TGTGCCAGCAGCGGGACCGGGGAGCTGTTTTTT. As protein: CASSGTGELFF.

The chain recombines TRBV6-5 with TRBJ1-4; D is unresolved. V was clipped by 6 bases and J by 8 bases, with 16 bases between them. Germline V gene lookup returns CDR1 MNHEY and CDR2 SVGAGI. CDR3 size: 14 residues. CDR3 sequence reads: CASSTGGVGEKLFF. Written as DNA, the CDR3 is TGTGCCAGCAGCACTGGCGGGGTAGGAGAAAAACTGTTTTTT.

The CDR3 sequence: CASSLEVLTDTQYF. For the CDR3, the DNA is TGCGCCAGCAGCTTGGAGGTACTCACAGATACGCAGTATTTT. V and J are TRBV5-1 and TRBJ2-3; D is undetermined. Germline loops: CDR1 SGHRS, CDR2 YFSETQ. The CDR3 runs 14 residues. V was cut by 0 bases and J by 2 bases, with 7 bases left in between.

The genes are TRBV19 and TRBJ2-5; D might be TRBD1 (5 bases). V was pared by 3 bases and J by 3 bases, with 8 bases between. This CDR3 contains 13 residues. Germline lookup yields CDR1 LNHDA and CDR2 SQIVND (reference sequence). Here the CDR3 reads CASSMGQKETQYF. The CDR3 DNA reads as TGTGCCAGTAGTATGGGGCAGAAAGAGACCCAGTACTTC.